Below, 29 T cell receptor beta chains from the same sample are listed, as sequenced in a study of blood T cell repertoires in COVID-19 (TCRdb year 2020). Receptor amplification or capture employed the immunoSEQ multiplex PCR assay. The clones in this table, taken by TCRdb from immuneACCESS, are in-frame only. Not every clone is retained; where verified, under half of the shortfall comes from an unresolved V gene, and the cause of the rest is unknown. In this sample the table shows 300,000 to 400,000 clones, approximately 90% of which occur a single time. The ten biggest clones cover over 0.9% of the sample. The sample taken for sequencing was PBMCs or T cells enriched from blood (not recorded which). Receptors were obtained from a woman in her thirties with acute COVID-19.

V and J are TRBV6-5 and TRBJ2-7, with 7 nucleotides matching TRBD1. Losses at the gene ends were 5 bases for V and 1 base for J; bases not matched to a gene: 8. This CDR3 contains 15 residues. Germline CDR1 is MNHEY and CDR2 is SVGAGI. The CDR3 protein is CASSQHRGFSYEQYF. The CDR3 DNA sequence: TGTGCCAGCAGTCAACACAGGGGTTTTTCCTACGAGCAGTACTTC.

The CDR3 bases are TGTGCCAGCTCACCAAACCCCAGTACCTCCTATAATTCACCCCTCCACTTT. Its translation is CASSPNPSTSYNSPLHF. The rearrangement joins TRBV18 to TRBJ1-6; D unresolved. From germline, CDR1 is KGHSH and CDR2 LQKENI. The CDR3 is 17 amino acids. Between the trimmed V and J ends, which lost 2 bases and 0 bases, there was a span of 11 bases.

This chain uses TRBV29-1 with TRBJ1-1; 11 nucleotides agree with TRBD1. The CDR3 contains 16 residues. Trimming took 0 bases from V and 3 from J; bases not matched to a gene: 6. The V gene's germline CDR1 is SQVTM and CDR2 ANQGSEA. CDR3 protein: CSVEDGQGAWDTEAFF. The CDR3 coding sequence is TGCAGCGTTGAAGACGGACAGGGGGCTTGGGACACTGAAGCTTTCTTT.

The chain recombines TRBV6-1 with TRBJ2-1, with 13 bases lining up with TRBD2. The CDR3 has 16 residues. Germline V CDR1 and CDR2: MNHNS, SASEGT. V was clipped by 6 bases and J by 2 bases; unmatched bases: 4. DNA of the CDR3: TGTGCCAGCAGGGAACTAGCGGGGGGGCCCTACAATGAGCAGTTCTTC. The encoded protein is CASRELAGGPYNEQFF.

CDR3 DNA: TGTGCCAGCAGGGCGGGGGGAACGAATTCACCCCTCCACTTT. As protein: CASRAGGTNSPLHF. This chain links TRBV2 with TRBJ1-6; the D gene is possibly TRBD1 (5 bases). V lost 6 bases and J 7 bases, leaving 13 bases between the germline ends. The length of the CDR3 is 14 residues. Germline values: CDR1 SNHLY, CDR2 FYNNEI.

The J gene is TRBJ2-7, the V gene TRBV4-1, with a tentative D call TRBD1 (5 bases). Germline V lookup: CDR1 MGHRA, CDR2 YSYEKL. The CDR3 runs to 18 residues. Trimming stripped 2 bases from V and 0 bases from J, with 20 bases between. The CDR3 region has the DNA TGCGCCAGCAGCCAAATTTTCGTGGTTGGGGCCAGCTCCTACGAGCAGTACTTC. Translated: CASSQIFVVGASSYEQYF.

This chain links TRBV11-2 with TRBJ1-1; 7 bases are shared with TRBD1. Germline V gene sequence: CDR1 SGHAT, CDR2 FQNNGV. The CDR3 covers 17 residues. V dropped 5 bases and J dropped 0; count of bases not matched to a gene: 12. The CDR3 region is CASSLPGQEGMNTEAFF. CDR3 nucleotides: TGTGCCAGCAGCCTACCCGGACAGGAGGGAATGAACACTGAAGCTTTCTTT.

The chain is built from TRBV21-1 and TRBJ2-7; the D call of TRBD2 is as the table states it, not checked on the DNA. TRBV21-1 counts as a pseudogene. The length of the CDR3 is 17 residues. CDR3 protein: CASSKDYSGDSTYEQYF. The CDR3 nucleotides read TGTGCCAGCAGCAAAGATTATAGCGGGGACTCAACTTACGAGCAGTACTTC.

The genes are TRBV6-5 and TRBJ1-6, with 8 bases lining up with TRBD1. The CDR3 is 15 amino acids. V lost 5 bases, J lost 9 bases, and 9 bases stayed unmatched. Germline V gives CDR1 MNHEY, CDR2 SVGAGI. The CDR3, as DNA: TGTGCCAGCAGTACCGGACAGGGTTTTGGTTCACCCCTCCACTTT. It is translated as CASSTGQGFGSPLHF.

The chain employs TRBV20-1 and TRBJ2-1, with 8 bases aligning to TRBD2. The CDR3 is 11 amino acids. Germline V lookup: CDR1 DFQATT, CDR2 SNEGSKA (reference sequence). V lost 4 bases and J lost 16; bases outside the gene matches: 9. The CDR3 loop is CSATSGTRFFF. The DNA of the CDR3 is TGCAGTGCTACCTCCGGGACTAGATTTTTCTTC.

This chain links TRBV6-5 with TRBJ2-1, with 11 bases identical to TRBD2. CDR1 is MNHEY and CDR2 is SVGAGI in the germline V gene. This CDR3 has 15 amino acids. J was trimmed by 6 bases and V by 6 bases; bases with no gene match: 7. CDR3 loop: CASRETSGEFNEQFF. In nucleotides, the CDR3 is TGTGCCAGCAGGGAGACTAGCGGGGAATTCAATGAGCAGTTCTTC.

The rearrangement uses TRBV29-1 and TRBJ1-2; a weak D match, TRBD1 (5 bases). The V and J ends lost 7 bases and 3 bases respectively, with 15 bases between them. Germline loops: CDR1 SQVTM, CDR2 ANQGSEA. The CDR3 covers 13 residues. The CDR3 coding sequence is TGCAGCGCGGGGATAATCAGGGACTATGGCTACACCTTC. Amino acids: CSAGIIRDYGYTF.

The chain joins TRBV5-1 to TRBJ2-2; D might be TRBD1 (6 bases). CDR1 is SGHRS and CDR2 is YFSETQ in the germline V gene. The length of the CDR3 is 16 residues. With 3 bases removed from V and 4 bases from J, the gap between germline ends came to 16 bases. Written as DNA, the CDR3 is TGCGCCAGCAGCTCATCGGGACACTGCCCCACCGGGGAGCTGTTTTTT. Its translation is CASSSSGHCPTGELFF.

The chain links TRBV15 to TRBJ2-7, with TRBD2 matching 11 bases. The germline V gene encodes CDR1 LNHNV and CDR2 YYDKDF (reference sequence). The CDR3 runs 15 residues. V was clipped by 6 bases and J by 3 bases; unmatched bases: 7. The CDR3 reads CATSTSGGLVYEQYF. For the CDR3, the DNA is TGTGCCACCAGTACTAGCGGGGGATTGGTCTACGAGCAGTACTTC.

This clone occurred a few times. Here the CDR3 reads CASSFWTGGVYEQYF. CDR3 nucleotides: TGTGCCAGCAGCTTCTGGACAGGGGGCGTCTACGAGCAGTACTTC. This chain joins TRBV5-6 and TRBJ2-7; 11 bases line up with TRBD1. CDR1 is SGHDT and CDR2 is YYEEEE in the germline V gene. V dropped 2 bases and J dropped 3; count of bases not matched to a gene: 4. The CDR3 covers 15 residues.

This clone appeared once. The chain has TRBV4-1 and TRBJ2-7; D is ambiguous. CDR3 length equals 15 residues. The germline V and J ends were trimmed by 2 bases and 1 base, with 12 bases remaining between them. Germline CDR1 MGHRA, CDR2 YSYEKL. The chain's CDR3 is CASSQNPTVSYEQYF. The DNA for the CDR3 is TGCGCCAGCAGCCAAAACCCCACAGTTTCCTACGAGCAGTACTTC.

The chain carries TRBV5-1 and TRBJ2-1, with TRBD2 matching over 12 bases. Trimming cost V 4 bases and J 1 base; bases outside gene matches: 12. The length of the CDR3 is 19 residues. CDR1 SGHRS and CDR2 YFSETQ come from the germline V gene. The DNA for the CDR3 is TGCGCCAGCAGCCCGGACGGGCTAGCGGGGGGGCAATCCTACAATGAGCAGTTCTTC. This encodes CASSPDGLAGGQSYNEQFF.

The chain carries TRBV6-5 and TRBJ1-2, with TRBD1 identical over 10 bases. CDR3 size: 13 residues. Trimming cost V 6 bases and J 7 bases; bases outside gene matches: 5. Per germline, CDR1 MNHEY and CDR2 SVGAGI. The CDR3 DNA follows: TGTGCCAGCAGGGGACAGGGGCTCGGTGGCTACACCTTC. Translated, it gives CASRGQGLGGYTF.

The rearrangement links TRBV19 to TRBJ2-7; 11 positions agree with TRBD1. Germline V gene lookup returns CDR1 LNHDA and CDR2 SQIVND (reference sequence). The CDR3 has 16 residues. V lost 0 bases, J lost 3 bases, and 4 bases stayed unmatched. CDR3 amino acids: CASSIEAGQGVYEQYF. In nucleotides, the CDR3 is TGTGCCAGTAGTATAGAGGCGGGACAGGGGGTCTACGAGCAGTACTTC.

CDR3 bases: TGTGCCAGCAGCCCTCGTTCGAACACCGGGGAGCTGTTTTTT. Translation gives CASSPRSNTGELFF. The chain links TRBV11-3 to TRBJ2-2; D not certain. Per the germline V gene, CDR1 is SGHNT and CDR2 is YENEEA. This CDR3 has 14 amino acids. Trimming pared 5 bases from V and 0 bases from J, leaving 7 bases between.

J is TRBJ1-6 and V is TRBV5-8, with 8 bases matching TRBD1. V shed 1 base and J 7 bases; nucleotides not matched to a gene: 4. In germline, CDR1 is SGHTS, CDR2 YDEGEE. CDR3 length: 15 amino acids. CDR3 loop: CASSLLDRANSPLHF. CDR3 DNA sequence: TGTGCCAGCAGCTTGTTGGACAGGGCGAATTCACCCCTCCACTTT.

V usage is TRBV7-2 and J usage is TRBJ2-2; TRBD1 matches 7 bases. The V gene end was trimmed by 6 bases and the J gene end by 4 bases; junction bases not matched to a gene: 8. CDR1 is SGHTA and CDR2 is FQGNSA in the germline V gene. CDR3 length: 15 amino acids. CDR3 sequence reads: CASRSRDRATGELFF. DNA of the CDR3: TGTGCCAGCAGATCCCGGGACAGAGCCACCGGGGAGCTGTTTTTT.

The chain couples TRBV18 to TRBJ2-3; D is uncertain. V was shortened by 1 base and J by 1 base, with 9 bases between the two germline ends. CDR3 length equals 15 residues. Germline CDR1 and CDR2: KGHSH and LQKENI. The CDR3 loop is CASSPLTPGTDTQYF. CDR3 nucleotide sequence: TGTGCCAGCTCACCACTGACACCCGGCACAGATACGCAGTATTTT. Combining the CDR3 with reference TRBV18 and TRBJ2-3 gives the whole variable domain NAGVMQNPRHLVRRRGQEARLRCSPMKGHSHVYWYRQLPEEGLKFMVYLQKENIIDESGMPKERFSAEFPKEGPSILRIQQVVRGDSAAYFCASSPLTPGTDTQYFGPGTRLTVL.

As DNA, the CDR3 is TGTGCCAGCAGTTTCGTGGGCGCCGGTTCACCCCTCCACTTT. Protein product: CASSFVGAGSPLHF. This rearrangement joins TRBV27 to TRBJ1-6; D is unresolved. This CDR3 spans 14 amino acids. Deletions cut 3 bases from V and 9 bases from J, with 12 bases between. CDR1 MNHEY and CDR2 SMNVEV come from the germline V gene (reference sequence).

The rearrangement uses TRBV2 and TRBJ1-2; 11 bases map to TRBD1. There are 15 residues in the CDR3. Trimming removed 5 bases from V and 3 bases from J; junction bases left unmatched: 5. In germline, CDR1 is SNHLY, CDR2 FYNNEI. The CDR3 DNA is TGTGCCAGCAGTCAAGGGACAGGGGGATACTATGGCTACACCTTC. Translation gives CASSQGTGGYYGYTF.

In DNA, the CDR3 is TGTGCCAGCAGAGACAGGTACTATGGCTACACCTTC. Translation gives CASRDRYYGYTF. The gene calls are TRBV12-3 or TRBV12-4 and TRBJ1-2, with TRBD1 as a possible D gene (6 bases). Trimming took off 6 bases at V and 3 bases at J, with 8 bases between the two ends. The CDR3 runs to 12 residues.

V usage is TRBV10-2 and J usage is TRBJ2-2; 9 bases align to TRBD2. CDR3 length equals 16 residues. From germline, CDR1 is WSHSY and CDR2 SAAADI. J gave up 5 bases and V 0 bases, and 4 bases lay outside the gene matches. CDR3 nucleotides: TGCGCCAGCAGTGAGTCTCCTAGCGGGGCGACCGGGGAGCTGTTTTTT. This translates into CASSESPSGATGELFF.

V is TRBV4-1 and J is TRBJ1-3; 9 nucleotides align to TRBD1. This CDR3 is built from 17 residues. V shed 4 bases, J shed 0 bases, and the junction held 7 bases outside the gene matches. CDR1 and CDR2 (germline): MGHRA, YSYEKL. The CDR3, as DNA: TGCGCCAGCAGCCCTACAGGGGGCTCAGGCTCTGGAAACACCATATATTTT. It yields the protein CASSPTGGSGSGNTIYF.

This chain connects TRBV5-1 to TRBJ1-6; 7 bases are a match to TRBD1. Trimming cost V 4 bases and J 7 bases; bases outside gene matches: 8. The CDR3 loop spans 15 amino acids. CDR1 and CDR2 (germline): SGHRS, YFSETQ. Here the CDR3 DNA reads TGCGCCAGCAGCGCCGACAGGGTGTCAAATTCACCCCTCCACTTT. This encodes CASSADRVSNSPLHF.